The 22 T cell receptor beta chains in this list originate from one sample, sequenced in a study of shared clonotypes between healthy human individuals. Terminally differentiated effector memory CD45RA+ cells were excluded by CCR7 positive selection of CD45RO-negative cells. Here immunoSEQ multiplex PCR was the method, and the copy in TCRdb shows in-frame clones only, minus some. Counted here are hundreds of thousands of clones, about 96% occurring once; the ten biggest clones make up around 0.1%. Sequencing used naive CD8+ T cells sorted from blood. The receptors here all came from a woman aged 25 to 39 in good health.

This sequence joins TRBV4-1 and TRBJ1-5; D gene unclear. Trimming took off 0 bases at V and 9 bases at J, with 12 bases between the two ends. CDR3 length equals 14 residues. The germline CDR1 and CDR2 sequences are MGHRA and YSYEKL. This CDR3 reads CASSQDIGSWPQHF. CDR3 nucleotides: TGCGCCAGCAGCCAAGATATCGGAAGTTGGCCCCAGCATTTT.

V is TRBV4-1 and J is TRBJ2-2, with 7 nucleotides matching TRBD1. With V trimmed by 6 bases and J by 2 bases, 9 bases remained unmatched. The V gene's germline CDR1 is MGHRA and CDR2 YSYEKL. The CDR3 totals 16 residues. CDR3 sequence: CASRTGTATNTGELFF. Here the CDR3 DNA reads TGCGCCAGCAGGACCGGGACAGCCACCAACACCGGGGAGCTGTTTTTT.

The V and J genes are TRBV1 and TRBJ2-5; the table calls TRBD1, which could not be checked here. TRBV1 is a listed pseudogene. The length of the CDR3 is 13 residues. The CDR3 spells CTSSQTVQETQYF. In DNA form, the CDR3 reads TGCACCAGCAGCCAAACAGTGCAAGAGACCCAGTACTTC.

This clone was counted once. V is TRBV7-6 and J is TRBJ2-1, with D possibly being TRBD1 or TRBD2 (5 bases each). The germline V and J ends were trimmed by 4 bases and 6 bases, with 10 bases remaining between them. This CDR3 comprises 13 residues. Germline lookup yields CDR1 SGHVS and CDR2 FNYEAQ. The CDR3 sequence is CASSWDDRNEQFF. CDR3 DNA sequence: TGTGCCAGCAGCTGGGACGATCGCAATGAGCAGTTCTTC.

The chain is built from TRBV27 and TRBJ1-1; D not certain. Looked up from germline, CDR1 is MNHEY and CDR2 is SMNVEV (reference sequence). Between the trimmed V and J ends, which lost 8 bases and 1 base, there was a span of 14 bases. The CDR3 is 14 residues long. CDR3 protein: CASGFASENTEAFF. DNA for the CDR3: TGTGCCAGCGGATTCGCGTCCGAGAACACTGAAGCTTTCTTT.

The V gene is TRBV27, the J gene TRBJ2-1; tentative D call: TRBD1 (5 bases). CDR1 MNHEY and CDR2 SMNVEV come from the germline V gene (reference sequence). Trimming took off 6 bases at V and 4 bases at J, with 13 bases between the two ends. This CDR3 region has 14 residues. The CDR3 is CASSPLDNYNEQFF. CDR3 coding DNA: TGTGCCAGCAGCCCACTGGACAATTACAATGAGCAGTTCTTC.

J is TRBJ1-1 and V is TRBV6-5, with a weak D call TRBD1 (6 bases). Trimming cost V 2 bases and J 5 bases, with 15 bases left between them. Germline loops: CDR1 MNHEY, CDR2 SVGAGI. The CDR3 runs 15 residues. The CDR3 DNA reads TGTGCCAGCAGTTACGGGGCAGGGGTAGAGACTGAAGCTTTCTTT. This encodes CASSYGAGVETEAFF.

The gene calls are TRBV6-6 and TRBJ2-7; possible D gene TRBD2, 6 bases. This CDR3 contains 15 residues. The V gene's germline CDR1 is MNHNY and CDR2 SVGAGI (reference sequence). V gave up 2 bases and J gave up 0 bases, with 11 bases separating them. The CDR3 is CASSYQRAHSYEQYF. CDR3 DNA: TGTGCCAGCAGTTACCAGCGGGCACACTCCTACGAGCAGTACTTC.

V gene TRBV7-8 combines with J gene TRBJ1-4, with D hard to call. V lost 1 base to trimming and J lost 3 bases, with 12 bases between them. The CDR3 is made up of 16 amino acids. In germline, CDR1 is SGHVS, CDR2 FQNEAQ. The CDR3 here is CASSLGRGKSNEKLFF. CDR3 DNA sequence: TGTGCCAGCAGCTTAGGGAGAGGCAAGTCTAATGAAAAACTGTTTTTT.

The chain links TRBV27 to TRBJ2-1, with D perhaps TRBD2 (6 bases). Germline V gene data show CDR1 as MNHEY and CDR2 as SMNVEV (reference sequence). V shed 6 bases and J shed 8 bases, with 26 bases lying between them. CDR3 length: 17 residues. The CDR3 here is CASSSRLVSSGRDEQFF. DNA of the CDR3: TGTGCCAGCAGCTCCCGACTAGTAAGTTCGGGTCGGGATGAGCAGTTCTTC.

This clone was observed once. J is TRBJ2-3 and V is TRBV4-1, with TRBD2 matching 10 bases. CDR1 MGHRA and CDR2 YSYEKL come from the germline V gene. This CDR3 region has 17 residues. J lost 0 bases, V lost 2 bases, and 5 bases had no gene match. The CDR3 DNA reads as TGCGCCAGCAGCCAACTAGCGGGAGCTTCTAGCACAGATACGCAGTATTTT. This translates into CASSQLAGASSTDTQYF.

This chain links TRBV19 with TRBJ1-1; the D is unclear. The V end lost 2 bases, the J end lost 3 bases, and 10 bases lay between the germline ends. CDR3 length equals 14 residues. CDR1 is LNHDA, CDR2 SQIVND, per germline (reference sequence). The CDR3 here is CASSIPSRDTEAFF. The CDR3 nucleotides read TGTGCCAGTAGTATACCATCAAGGGACACTGAAGCTTTCTTT. Together with reference TRBV19 and TRBJ1-1, the CDR3 gives the full variable domain: DGGITQSPKYLFRKEGQNVTLSCEQNLNHDAMYWYRQDPGQGLRLIYYSQIVNDFQKGDIAEGYSVSREKKESFPLTVTSAQKNPTAFYLCASSIPSRDTEAFFGQGTRLTVV.

This chain uses TRBV19 with TRBJ2-1, with TRBD2 as a possible D gene (6 bases). Germline loops: CDR1 LNHDA, CDR2 SQIVND (reference sequence). This CDR3 has 11 amino acids. V was clipped by 8 bases and J by 6 bases, with 8 bases between them. Here the CDR3 reads CASGRGNEQFF. The CDR3, as DNA: TGTGCCAGTGGGCGGGGCAATGAGCAGTTCTTC.

This clone was observed once. V usage is TRBV7-6 and J usage is TRBJ2-3; weak D call: TRBD1 (5 bases). The CDR3 contains 16 residues. Trimming stripped 1 base from V and 2 bases from J, with 13 bases between. Looked up from germline, CDR1 is SGHVS and CDR2 is FNYEAQ. In nucleotides, the CDR3 is TGTGCCAGCAGCTTAGAGGGGATAGCCTACACAGATACGCAGTATTTT. Protein: CASSLEGIAYTDTQYF.

The genes are TRBV6-5 and TRBJ2-1, with D perhaps TRBD2 (5 bases). The V gene lost 0 bases and the J gene lost 7 bases, with 10 bases spanning the gap. The CDR3 contains 14 residues. Germline V lookup: CDR1 MNHEY, CDR2 SVGAGI. This chain's CDR3 is CASSYSKSGNEQFF. For the CDR3, the DNA is TGTGCCAGCAGTTACTCGAAGTCGGGGAATGAGCAGTTCTTC.

J is TRBJ2-3 and V is TRBV27; D unresolved. The CDR3 extends over 15 amino acids. V was pared by 2 bases and J by 2 bases, with 11 bases between. The germline gives CDR1 MNHEY, CDR2 SMNVEV (reference sequence). CDR3 loop: CASSLGASNTDTQYF. DNA for the CDR3: TGTGCCAGCAGTTTAGGCGCCTCTAACACAGATACGCAGTATTTT.

The V gene is TRBV6-5, the J gene TRBJ1-1; no clear D. Germline-derived CDR1 and CDR2 are MNHEY and SVGAGI. The V gene lost 0 bases and the J gene lost 0 bases, with 5 bases spanning the gap. This CDR3 has 14 amino acids. The CDR3 DNA reads TGTGCCAGCAGTTACTCCCGGATGAACACTGAAGCTTTCTTT. Protein sequence: CASSYSRMNTEAFF.

With regard to this clone: Other DNA sequences from this sample encode an identical CDR3 as well. The chain recombines TRBV19 with TRBJ1-5; D is unclear. The CDR3 runs 13 residues. Trimming took 1 base from V and 4 from J, leaving 5 bases between them. CDR1 and CDR2 (germline): LNHDA, SQIVND (reference sequence). CDR3 loop: CASSIGGNQPQHF. CDR3 DNA sequence: TGTGCCAGTAGTATAGGAGGGAATCAGCCCCAGCATTTT.

V and J are TRBV27 and TRBJ1-2; the D is unclear. CDR1 MNHEY and CDR2 SMNVEV come from the germline V gene (reference sequence). The CDR3 runs to 14 residues. Trimming shortened V by 5 bases and J by 2 bases, and 12 bases separated the two germline ends. The CDR3 region is CASSPLVDNYGYTF. The CDR3 nucleotides read TGTGCCAGCAGTCCTTTAGTTGACAACTATGGCTACACCTTC.

This sequence joins TRBV7-9 and TRBJ1-1; D unclear. In germline, CDR1 is SEHNR, CDR2 FQNEAQ (reference sequence). CDR3 length equals 9 residues. V was shortened by 7 bases and J by 3 bases, with 0 bases between the two germline ends. The CDR3 region is CASNTEAFF. CDR3 DNA: TGTGCCAGCAACACTGAAGCTTTCTTT.

V gene TRBV9 combines with J gene TRBJ2-2; 11 bases align to TRBD2. Germline V CDR1 and CDR2: SGDLS, YYNGEE. The length of the CDR3 is 18 residues. The V segment lost 3 bases and the J segment 3 bases; nucleotides outside the gene matches: 10. The CDR3, as DNA: TGTGCCAGCAGCGGGCCGGGACTAGCGGATGTGGACACCGGGGAGCTGTTTTTT. Translated, it gives CASSGPGLADVDTGELFF. The complete variable domain, with remaining parts taken from reference TRBV9 and TRBJ2-2, reads DSGVTQTPKHLITATGQRVTLRCSPRSGDLSVYWYQQSLDQGLQFLIQYYNGEERAKGNILERFSAQQFPDLHSELNLSSLELGDSALYFCASSGPGLADVDTGELFFGEGSRLTVL.

The rearrangement joins TRBV9 to TRBJ1-1, with D possibly being TRBD1 (5 bases). Germline CDR1 reads SGDLS; CDR2 reads YYNGEE. The CDR3 loop spans 16 amino acids. V dropped 0 bases and J dropped 1 base, with 13 bases sitting between them. CDR3 loop: CASSVDSSTGNTEAFF. The CDR3 DNA reads as TGTGCCAGCAGCGTAGACTCGAGCACAGGGAACACTGAAGCTTTCTTT.